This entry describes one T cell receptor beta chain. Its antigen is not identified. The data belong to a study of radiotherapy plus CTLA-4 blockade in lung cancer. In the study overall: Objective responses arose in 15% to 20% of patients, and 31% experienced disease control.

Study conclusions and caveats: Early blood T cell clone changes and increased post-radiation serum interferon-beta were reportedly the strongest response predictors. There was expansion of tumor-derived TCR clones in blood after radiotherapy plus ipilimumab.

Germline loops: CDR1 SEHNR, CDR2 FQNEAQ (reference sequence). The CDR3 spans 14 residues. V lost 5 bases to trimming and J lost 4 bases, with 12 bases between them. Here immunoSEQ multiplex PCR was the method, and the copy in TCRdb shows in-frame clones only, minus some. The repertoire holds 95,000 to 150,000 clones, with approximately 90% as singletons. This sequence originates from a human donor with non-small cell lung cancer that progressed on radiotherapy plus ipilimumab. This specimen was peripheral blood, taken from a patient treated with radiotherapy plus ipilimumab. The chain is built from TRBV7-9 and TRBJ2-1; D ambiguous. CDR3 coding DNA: TGTGCCAGCAGCCACCCTGGGGTATACAATGAGCAGTTCTTC. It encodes CASSHPGVYNEQFF.